This T cell receptor beta chain is from a study of T cell responses to AZD1222 COVID-19 vaccine. This CDR3 comprises 11 residues. The ends were cut back, 5 bases at V and 7 bases at J, with 8 bases in the middle. CDR1 and CDR2 (germline): SEHNR, FQNEAQ (reference sequence). Findings and caveats of the study: Two AZD1222 doses significantly raised spike-specific TCR breadth and depth over controls. No repertoire was sampled before or during the peak T cell response, only after it.

About this clone: The antigen remains unidentified.

The table came from immunoSEQ multiplex PCR; TCRdb's copy has only in-frame clones and leaves some out. The sample includes approximately 79,000 clones, 80% to 90% of them seen just once. This sequence was found in an adult in good health. This sequence joins TRBV7-9 and TRBJ2-5; maybe TRBD2 (6 bases). Sequences were derived from peripheral blood, sampled on day 0 of AZD1222 vaccination. CDR3 region: CASSLGGTQYF. The CDR3, as DNA: TGTGCCAGCAGCCTCGGGGGGACCCAGTACTTC.